Listed below are T cell receptor beta chains from one sample, sequenced in a study of cytomegalovirus exposure and HLA in healthy donors. Produced via immunoSEQ multiplex PCR; TCRdb's table is partial and in-frame only. The data contain around 150,000 clones, 82% of them singletons. Sequencing input: PBMCs. These receptor sequences come from a girl aged 10 to 17 in good health and CMV-seropositive. The CDR3 runs from the conserved cysteine through the conserved F or W. D genes are given only for firm matches. Clone size is stated in some rows and not others, as once, few, many or a class when expanded.

clone_size,v_call,d_call,j_call,cdr3_length,cdr3_aa,cdr3_nt
NA,TRBV6-1,TRBD1,TRBJ2-5,12,CARGQGIETQYF,TGTGCCAGGGGACAGGGGATCGAGACCCAGTACTTC
NA,TRBV19,NA,TRBJ1-2,17,CASSTPAMGGSLYGYTF,TGTGCCAGTAGTACTCCAGCGATGGGAGGGTCACTCTATGGCTACACCTTC
NA,TRBV7-9,TRBD2,TRBJ2-5,17,CASSLVSVAGYQETQYF,TGTGCCAGCAGCTTAGTATCGGTAGCGGGGTACCAAGAGACCCAGTACTTC
NA,TRBV5-1,TRBD1,TRBJ1-4,14,CASSTGQRAEKLFF,TGCGCCAGCAGCACGGGACAGCGGGCCGAAAAACTGTTTTTT
few,TRBV4-3,TRBD1,TRBJ1-1,15,CASSQTGQGQGEAFF,TGCGCCAGCAGCCAGACCGGACAGGGGCAGGGTGAAGCTTTCTTT
NA,TRBV29-1,TRBD1,TRBJ2-3,14,CSVEGTGGRDTQYF,TGCAGCGTTGAGGGGACAGGGGGGAGGGATACGCAGTATTTT
NA,TRBV11-3,NA,TRBJ2-7,13,CASSGARRGEQYF,TGTGCCAGCAGCGGGGCACGACGTGGGGAGCAGTACTTC
NA,TRBV7-9,NA,TRBJ1-1,15,CASSWGGTIYTEAFF,TGTGCCAGCAGCTGGGGGGGGACAATATACACTGAAGCTTTCTTT
NA,TRBV5-1,NA,TRBJ2-5,14,CASSLGEVGETQYF,TGCGCCAGCAGCTTGGGAGAGGTGGGAGAGACCCAGTACTTC
NA,TRBV6-5,TRBD1,TRBJ1-4,15,CASSYSGQGSEKLFF,TGTGCCAGCAGTTACTCGGGACAGGGGAGTGAAAAACTGTTTTTT
once,TRBV30,TRBD2,TRBJ2-7,15,CAWGQYGTRHYEQYF,TGTGCCTGGGGTCAGTACGGGACTAGGCACTACGAGCAGTACTTC
NA,TRBV9,TRBD2,TRBJ2-2,16,CASSGGGTINTGELFF,TGTGCCAGCAGCGGGGGGGGGACTATCAACACCGGGGAGCTGTTTTTT
NA,TRBV9,NA,TRBJ2-3,12,CASSVSPDTQYF,TGTGCCAGCAGCGTATCCCCGGATACGCAGTATTTT
NA,TRBV4-3,NA,TRBJ2-5,13,CASSQLDQETQYF,TGCGCCAGCAGCCAACTAGACCAAGAGACCCAGTACTTC
NA,TRBV6-1,NA,TRBJ1-1,13,CASSEQGGTEAFF,TGTGCCAGCAGTGAACAAGGGGGCACTGAAGCTTTCTTT
NA,TRBV29-1,TRBD1,TRBJ1-1,12,CSVRDRASEAFF,TGCAGCGTTCGCGACAGGGCCTCTGAAGCTTTCTTT
NA,TRBV30,TRBD2,TRBJ2-7,13,CAWASGRAYEQYF,TGTGCCTGGGCAAGCGGGAGGGCCTACGAGCAGTACTTC
few,TRBV5-6,NA,TRBJ2-1,16,CASSLSLAASYNEQFF,TGTGCCAGCAGCTTGTCTCTCGCGGCCTCCTACAATGAGCAGTTCTTC
NA,TRBV6-1,NA,TRBJ2-3,14,CASSEVSSTDTQYF,TGTGCCAGCAGTGAAGTTAGCAGCACAGATACGCAGTATTTT
NA,TRBV7-3,TRBD2,TRBJ2-3,16,CASSLRGAGGTDTQYF,TGTGCCAGCAGCTTAAGAGGGGCGGGAGGCACAGATACGCAGTATTTT
NA,TRBV20-1,TRBD2,TRBJ2-1,11,CSASLAEIQFF,TGCAGTGCGAGTCTAGCGGAAATCCAGTTCTTC
NA,TRBV28,TRBD1,TRBJ1-4,16,CASSSNPGTGDEKLFF,TGTGCCAGCAGTTCGAACCCCGGGACAGGGGATGAAAAACTGTTTTTT
NA,TRBV19,NA,TRBJ1-5,12,CASSLPGGPQHF,TGTGCCAGTAGTTTACCGGGGGGGCCCCAGCATTTT
NA,TRBV5-1,NA,TRBJ1-1,14,CASSFEGRDSEAFF,TGCGCCAGCAGCTTCGAAGGCAGGGACTCTGAAGCTTTCTTT
NA,TRBV5-1,TRBD2,TRBJ2-3,17,CASSFARTSGRGDTQYF,TGCGCCAGCAGCTTCGCTCGGACTAGCGGCCGGGGAGATACGCAGTATTTT
NA,TRBV29-1,NA,TRBJ2-3,15,CSASRRQAATDTQYF,TGCAGCGCCTCTAGGCGACAAGCGGCCACAGATACGCAGTATTTT
once,TRBV6-5,TRBD1,TRBJ2-3,14,CASTDRVRTDTQYF,TGTGCCAGCACTGACAGGGTCCGCACAGATACGCAGTATTTT
NA,TRBV6-5,TRBD2,TRBJ2-1,15,CASSYRGGPNNEQFF,TGTGCCAGCAGTTACCGGGGAGGGCCCAACAATGAGCAGTTCTTC